The 32 T cell receptor beta chains reported below all come from one sample, sequenced in a study of blood T cell repertoires in COVID-19. Profiled with immunoSEQ multiplex PCR; TCRdb holds only in-frame clones, not every one. This sample carries about 15,000 clones, around 83% of them seen once, and the ten largest clones take about 20%. Sequencing input: peripheral blood. The receptors shown here come from a man older than 75 with active or convalescent COVID-19.

The rearrangement links TRBV10-3 to TRBJ1-2, with 7 positions matching TRBD1. The V and J ends lost 5 bases and 4 bases, in that order; junction bases with no gene match: 7. CDR1 and CDR2 from the germline V gene are ENHRY and SYGVKD. The CDR3 extends over 14 amino acids. The CDR3 region is CAISTTGDPYGYTF. The CDR3 region has the DNA TGTGCCATCAGTACCACAGGGGACCCCTATGGCTACACCTTC.

The CDR3 bases are TGTGCCATCCTTTCCGGGGGGACTATGAACACTGAAGCTTTCTTT. It yields the protein CAILSGGTMNTEAFF. The chain is built from TRBV28 and TRBJ1-1, with D perhaps TRBD1 (5 bases). The V gene lost 10 bases and the J gene lost 0 bases, with 18 bases spanning the gap. The CDR3 has 15 residues. Per the germline V gene, CDR1 is MDHEN and CDR2 is SYDVKM.

This chain joins TRBV2 and TRBJ1-1; TRBD1 is a possible D gene (6 bases). Looked up from germline, CDR1 is SNHLY and CDR2 is FYNNEI. This CDR3 is built from 18 residues. With 7 bases removed from V and 0 bases from J, the gap between germline ends came to 24 bases. The DNA of the CDR3 is TGTGCCAGCACCCCCGGGGTAGGGGGGGCGCAGATGAACACTGAAGCTTTCTTT. Amino acid sequence: CASTPGVGGAQMNTEAFF.

The chain joins TRBV2 to TRBJ1-3; possibly TRBD1 for D (5 bases). The CDR3 is made up of 14 amino acids. Germline CDR1 and CDR2: SNHLY and FYNNEI. V lost 4 bases, J lost 7 bases, and 14 bases lay in between. This chain's CDR3 is CASSVSRGGNTIYF. CDR3 coding DNA: TGTGCCAGCAGTGTATCCCGGGGGGGTAACACCATATATTTT.

The rearrangement links TRBV2 to TRBJ1-4; possibly TRBD1 for D (6 bases). The CDR3 is 13 residues long. Germline assignment: CDR1 SNHLY and CDR2 FYNNEI. V gave up 7 bases and J gave up 3 bases, with 9 bases separating them. DNA for the CDR3: TGTGCCAGCAAGGGGGAGCCTAATGAAAAACTGTTTTTT. It specifies CASKGEPNEKLFF.

The chain is built from TRBV25-1 and TRBJ1-5; D may be TRBD1 (6 bases). This CDR3 has 14 amino acids. Germline-derived CDR1 and CDR2 are MGHDK and SYGVNS. V was pared by 2 bases and J by 5 bases, with 10 bases between. The CDR3 sequence: CASSETGLDQPQHF. CDR3 in DNA: TGTGCCAGCAGTGAAACAGGGTTGGATCAGCCCCAGCATTTT.

The rearrangement joins TRBV9 to TRBJ2-2, with TRBD1 identical over 8 bases. This CDR3 is 15 amino acids long. Trimming cost V 4 bases and J 7 bases; bases outside gene matches: 9. CDR1 is SGDLS, CDR2 YYNGEE, per germline. The CDR3 DNA follows: TGTGCCAGCAGCCTTCGGACAGGGCCCCACGGGGAGCTGTTTTTT. As protein: CASSLRTGPHGELFF.

The rearrangement joins TRBV12-3 or TRBV12-4 to TRBJ1-5; a possible D gene is TRBD1 (6 bases). The CDR3 covers 13 residues. V was clipped by 6 bases and J by 4 bases, with 10 bases between them. In nucleotides, the CDR3 is TGTGCCAGCAGGAAAACAGGGAATCAGCCCCAGCATTTT. Its translation is CASRKTGNQPQHF.

The V and J genes are TRBV3-1 (or the pseudogene TRBV3-2) and TRBJ1-3; no clear D. The CDR3 has 17 amino acids. Germline V CDR1 and CDR2: LGHDT, YNNKEL (reference sequence). Trimming cost V 1 base and J 3 bases, with 16 bases left between them. As DNA, the CDR3 is TGTGCCAGCAGCCAAGTAGTGGGTAAAAGGAGTGGAAACACCATATATTTT. Amino acids: CASSQVVGKRSGNTIYF.

This chain connects TRBV28 to TRBJ1-1; the D gene is possibly TRBD1 (6 bases). This CDR3 is built from 13 residues. The V end lost 5 bases, the J end lost 10 bases, and 17 bases lay between the germline ends. Germline CDR1 is MDHEN and CDR2 is SYDVKM. The CDR3: CASSTTGGGVAFF. The CDR3, as DNA: TGTGCCAGCAGTACCACTGGGGGCGGCGTAGCTTTCTTT.

This chain links TRBV4-2 with TRBJ2-1; TRBD1 might be the D (5 bases). The CDR3 totals 15 residues. Trimming cost V 0 bases and J 7 bases, with 13 bases left between them. The germline CDR1 and CDR2 sequences are LGHNA and YNFKEQ. As DNA, the CDR3 is TGTGCCAGCAGCCAAGATAGGAGACAGCTTAATGAGCAGTTCTTC. Its protein product is CASSQDRRQLNEQFF.

This chain connects TRBV18 to TRBJ1-2, with 11 bases that match TRBD1. The CDR3 sequence is 15 residues long. The germline CDR1 and CDR2 sequences are KGHSH and LQKENI. Losses at the gene ends were 5 bases for V and 4 bases for J; bases not matched to a gene: 6. The CDR3 DNA follows: TGTGCCAGCTCATCTGGGACAGGGGGAATCTATGGCTACACCTTC. Its protein product is CASSSGTGGIYGYTF.

V usage is TRBV19 and J usage is TRBJ2-7, with D tentatively TRBD2 (6 bases). This CDR3 spans 15 amino acids. In germline, CDR1 is LNHDA, CDR2 SQIVND (reference sequence). The V and J ends lost 5 bases and 4 bases respectively, with 18 bases between them. This CDR3 is CASSAGTQTLYEQYF. As DNA, the CDR3 is TGTGCCAGTAGTGCGGGGACCCAGACCCTGTACGAGCAGTACTTC.

The genes are TRBV5-1 and TRBJ1-3, with a tentative D call TRBD1 (6 bases). The length of the CDR3 is 15 residues. The V and J ends lost 2 bases and 0 bases respectively, with 9 bases between them. Germline V lookup: CDR1 SGHRS, CDR2 YFSETQ. The CDR3 spells CASSLTGNSGNTIYF. CDR3 DNA sequence: TGCGCCAGCAGCTTAACAGGGAACTCTGGAAACACCATATATTTT. Combining the CDR3 with reference TRBV5-1 and TRBJ1-3 gives the whole variable domain KAGVTQTPRYLIKTRGQQVTLSCSPISGHRSVSWYQQTPGQGLQFLFEYFSETQRNKGNFPGRFSGRQFSNSRSEMNVSTLELGDSALYLCASSLTGNSGNTIYFGEGSWLTVV.

The chain employs TRBV4-1 and TRBJ1-1; tentative D call: TRBD1 (6 bases). V was cut by 0 bases and J by 0 bases, with 11 bases left in between. CDR1 and CDR2 (germline): MGHRA, YSYEKL. This CDR3 has 16 amino acids. CDR3: CASSQEQGRLNTEAFF. DNA for the CDR3: TGCGCCAGCAGCCAAGAACAGGGTCGCCTGAACACTGAAGCTTTCTTT.

This clone occurred once. The gene calls are TRBV2 and TRBJ1-2; D perhaps matches TRBD1 (6 bases). The germline gives CDR1 SNHLY, CDR2 FYNNEI. The germline V and J ends were trimmed by 4 bases and 5 bases, with 11 bases remaining between them. CDR3 length equals 13 residues. CDR3: CASSGQVGYGYTF. CDR3 DNA sequence: TGTGCCAGCAGTGGACAGGTCGGTTATGGCTACACCTTC.

V gene TRBV5-5 combines with J gene TRBJ1-2; TRBD1 might be the D (6 bases). V was shortened by 2 bases and J by 6 bases, with 11 bases between the two germline ends. The germline V gene encodes CDR1 SGHKS and CDR2 YYEKEE (reference sequence). The CDR3 contains 13 residues. CDR3 bases: TGTGCCAGCAGCTTACAGGGAAGCGATGGCTACACCTTC. Translated: CASSLQGSDGYTF.

The V call is TRBV5-6, the J call TRBJ2-7; tentative D call: TRBD2 (5 bases). The CDR3 extends over 14 amino acids. The V end was cut by 0 bases, the J end by 4 bases, with 11 bases between. The germline V gene encodes CDR1 SGHDT and CDR2 YYEEEE. CDR3 bases: TGTGCCAGCAGCTTGGCGGGGAGCGGATACGAGCAGTACTTC. Protein sequence: CASSLAGSGYEQYF. The variable domain in full, with the rest retrieved from reference TRBV5-6 and TRBJ2-7, is DAGVTQSPTHLIKTRGQQVTLRCSPKSGHDTVSWYQQALGQGPQFIFQYYEEEERQRGNFPDRFSGHQFPNYSSELNVNALLLGDSALYLCASSLAGSGYEQYFGPGTRLTVT.

The chain recombines TRBV30 with TRBJ1-2, with a weak D call TRBD1 (5 bases). The CDR3 length is 11 residues. The germline CDR1 and CDR2 sequences are GTSNPN and SVGIG (reference sequence). The V end lost 5 bases, the J end lost 8 bases, and 12 bases lay between the germline ends. The CDR3 here is CAWSGLIGYTF. DNA for the CDR3: TGTGCCTGGTCAGGGCTCATCGGCTACACCTTC.

The rearrangement uses TRBV5-4 and TRBJ1-1; weak D call: TRBD1 (5 bases). V dropped 5 bases and J dropped 3 bases, with 23 bases sitting between them. The CDR3 length is 17 residues. Germline V gives CDR1 SGHNT, CDR2 YYREEE (reference sequence). The CDR3, as DNA: TGTGCCAGCAGGAGAGGGCGGGACGGGAGGAGGGACACTGAAGCTTTCTTT. Translated: CASRRGRDGRRDTEAFF.

The genes are TRBV3-1 (or the pseudogene TRBV3-2) and TRBJ1-1; a weak D match, TRBD1 (6 bases). Trimming stripped 5 bases from V and 0 bases from J, with 10 bases between. From germline, CDR1 is LGHDT and CDR2 YNNKEL (reference sequence). The CDR3 is 14 amino acids. DNA of the CDR3: TGTGCCAGCAGCAAAACAGGGTTGAACACTGAAGCTTTCTTT. Translated: CASSKTGLNTEAFF.

The chain carries TRBV2 and TRBJ2-7; 9 bases agree with TRBD1. Germline loops: CDR1 SNHLY, CDR2 FYNNEI. This CDR3 region has 17 residues. Unmatched junction bases numbered 7, after V lost 0 bases and J lost 1 base. CDR3 sequence (DNA): TGTGCCAGCAGTGAAGCTACGGCGGGACAGGGATCCTACGAGCAGTACTTC. Protein product: CASSEATAGQGSYEQYF.

The rearrangement joins TRBV5-1 to TRBJ2-3; 11 nucleotides line up with TRBD2. This CDR3 is built from 17 residues. The V segment lost 0 bases and the J segment 5 bases; nucleotides outside the gene matches: 8. Germline-derived CDR1 and CDR2 are SGHRS and YFSETQ. DNA for the CDR3: TGCGCCAGCAGCTTGGCGACTAGCGGGGCCCGGGGAGATACGCAGTATTTT. Protein: CASSLATSGARGDTQYF.

The chain carries TRBV2 and TRBJ1-3; D might be TRBD1 (6 bases). The CDR3 is 16 residues long. V lost 5 bases and J 0 bases, leaving 14 bases between the germline ends. Per the germline V gene, CDR1 is SNHLY and CDR2 is FYNNEI. CDR3 protein: CASSLTRTVSGNTIYF. The CDR3, as DNA: TGTGCCAGCAGTCTGACCCGGACAGTCTCTGGAAACACCATATATTTT.

The chain is built from TRBV4-2 and TRBJ2-3, with 7 bases matching TRBD2. The CDR3 extends over 20 amino acids. Germline V CDR1 and CDR2: LGHNA, YNFKEQ. V gave up 4 bases and J gave up 2 bases; unmatched junction bases: 21. In nucleotides, the CDR3 is TGTGCCAGCAGCCGAATAATCAATGGTGGTACGGGGGGAATCACAGATACGCAGTATTTT. Translated, it gives CASSRIINGGTGGITDTQYF.

In its sample, this clone was seen once. This chain links TRBV5-1 with TRBJ2-5; the match to TRBD2 covers 8 bases. CDR3 length: 14 residues. The germline V gene encodes CDR1 SGHRS and CDR2 YFSETQ. The V and J ends lost 6 bases and 5 bases, in that order; junction bases with no gene match: 9. The CDR3 DNA reads TGCGCCAGCACGACAACAGCGGGGGTGGAGACCCAGTACTTC. Protein: CASTTTAGVETQYF.

The chain is built from TRBV5-1 and TRBJ2-7; 11 positions agree with TRBD1. The germline gives CDR1 SGHRS, CDR2 YFSETQ. V was clipped by 4 bases and J by 2 bases; unmatched bases: 11. This CDR3 comprises 17 residues. CDR3 DNA: TGCGCCAGCAGCCCCTGGGGTGGGGGACAGGGGGCCTACGAGCAGTACTTC. Translating gives CASSPWGGGQGAYEQYF.

The chain links TRBV25-1 to TRBJ1-5; TRBD1 is a possible D gene (6 bases). V was clipped by 6 bases and J by 6 bases, with 6 bases between them. Germline lookup yields CDR1 MGHDK and CDR2 SYGVNS. CDR3 length: 11 residues. In DNA, the CDR3 is TGTGCCAGCAGACAGGGTCAGCCCCAGCATTTT. It yields the protein CASRQGQPQHF.

The chain couples TRBV7-6 to TRBJ2-3; a weak D match, TRBD2 (5 bases). Germline CDR1 reads SGHVS; CDR2 reads FNYEAQ. V was shortened by 5 bases and J by 0 bases, with 15 bases between the two germline ends. The CDR3 has 16 residues. CDR3 protein: CASSKDWLSSTDTQYF. Written as DNA, the CDR3 is TGTGCCAGCAGCAAGGACTGGCTGAGTAGCACAGATACGCAGTATTTT.

The chain couples TRBV11-3 to TRBJ1-2, with D perhaps TRBD1 (5 bases). The CDR3 runs to 14 residues. V lost 0 bases and J 8 bases, leaving 13 bases between the germline ends. Germline V gene sequence: CDR1 SGHNT, CDR2 YENEEA. In DNA form, the CDR3 reads TGTGCCAGCAGCTTAGATCAAGGGGCAGGGGGCTACACCTTC. It specifies CASSLDQGAGGYTF. Full variable domain (rest looked up from reference TRBV11-3 and TRBJ1-2): EAGVVQSPRYKIIEKKQPVAFWCNPISGHNTLYWYLQNLGQGPELLIRYENEEAVDDSQLPKDRFSAERLKGVDSTLKIQPAELGDSAVYLCASSLDQGAGGYTFGSGTRLTVV.

V gene TRBV7-9 combines with J gene TRBJ1-1; D ambiguous. V lost 5 bases to trimming and J lost 1 base, with 14 bases between them. Germline lookup yields CDR1 SEHNR and CDR2 FQNEAQ (reference sequence). The CDR3 is 15 residues long. DNA for the CDR3: TGTGCCAGCAGCACCCCCTTCGGGGAGAACACTGAAGCTTTCTTT. Translating gives CASSTPFGENTEAFF.

This chain uses TRBV7-3 with TRBJ2-3; weak D call: TRBD1 (6 bases). V lost 4 bases, J lost 4 bases, and 12 bases lay in between. CDR1 is SGHTA and CDR2 is FQGTGA in the germline V gene. The CDR3 spans 14 residues. The CDR3 nucleotides are TGTGCCAGCAGCTCAGGACAGCTGGCAGATACGCAGTATTTT. Protein product: CASSSGQLADTQYF.